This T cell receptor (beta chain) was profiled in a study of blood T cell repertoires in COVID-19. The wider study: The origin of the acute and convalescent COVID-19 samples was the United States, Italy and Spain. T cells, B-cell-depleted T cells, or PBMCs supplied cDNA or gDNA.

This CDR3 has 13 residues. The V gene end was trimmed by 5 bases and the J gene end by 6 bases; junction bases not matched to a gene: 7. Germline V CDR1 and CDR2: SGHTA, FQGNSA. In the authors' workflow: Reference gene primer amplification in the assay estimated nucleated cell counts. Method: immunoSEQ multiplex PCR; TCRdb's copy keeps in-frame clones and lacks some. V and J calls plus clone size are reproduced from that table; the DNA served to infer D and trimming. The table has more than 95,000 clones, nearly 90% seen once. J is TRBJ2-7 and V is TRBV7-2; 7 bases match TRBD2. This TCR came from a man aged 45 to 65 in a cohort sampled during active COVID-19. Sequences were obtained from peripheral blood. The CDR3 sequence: CASSPGLLREQYF. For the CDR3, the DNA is TGTGCCAGCAGCCCGGGACTACTACGCGAGCAGTACTTC.